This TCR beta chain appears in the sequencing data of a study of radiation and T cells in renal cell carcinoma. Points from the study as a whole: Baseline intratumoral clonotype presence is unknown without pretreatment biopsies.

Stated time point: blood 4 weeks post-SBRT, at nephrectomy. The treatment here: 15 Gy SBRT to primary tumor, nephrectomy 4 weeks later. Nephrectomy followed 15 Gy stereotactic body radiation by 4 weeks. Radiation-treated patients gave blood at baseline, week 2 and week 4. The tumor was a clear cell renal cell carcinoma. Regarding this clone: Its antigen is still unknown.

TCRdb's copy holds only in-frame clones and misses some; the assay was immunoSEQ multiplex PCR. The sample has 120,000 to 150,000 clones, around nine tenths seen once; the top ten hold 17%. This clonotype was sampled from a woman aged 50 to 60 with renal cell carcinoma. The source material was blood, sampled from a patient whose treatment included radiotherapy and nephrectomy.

The CDR3 region is CASSAGVRNIQYF. The CDR3 DNA reads as TGTGCCAGCAGCGCGGGAGTGCGGAACATTCAGTACTTC. The chain combines TRBV7-2 with TRBJ2-4; 7 bases align to TRBD2. The CDR3 is made up of 13 amino acids. Germline V gene data show CDR1 as SGHTA and CDR2 as FQGNSA. Germline trimming cut 5 bases from V and 7 bases from J; bases unmatched to any gene: 5.